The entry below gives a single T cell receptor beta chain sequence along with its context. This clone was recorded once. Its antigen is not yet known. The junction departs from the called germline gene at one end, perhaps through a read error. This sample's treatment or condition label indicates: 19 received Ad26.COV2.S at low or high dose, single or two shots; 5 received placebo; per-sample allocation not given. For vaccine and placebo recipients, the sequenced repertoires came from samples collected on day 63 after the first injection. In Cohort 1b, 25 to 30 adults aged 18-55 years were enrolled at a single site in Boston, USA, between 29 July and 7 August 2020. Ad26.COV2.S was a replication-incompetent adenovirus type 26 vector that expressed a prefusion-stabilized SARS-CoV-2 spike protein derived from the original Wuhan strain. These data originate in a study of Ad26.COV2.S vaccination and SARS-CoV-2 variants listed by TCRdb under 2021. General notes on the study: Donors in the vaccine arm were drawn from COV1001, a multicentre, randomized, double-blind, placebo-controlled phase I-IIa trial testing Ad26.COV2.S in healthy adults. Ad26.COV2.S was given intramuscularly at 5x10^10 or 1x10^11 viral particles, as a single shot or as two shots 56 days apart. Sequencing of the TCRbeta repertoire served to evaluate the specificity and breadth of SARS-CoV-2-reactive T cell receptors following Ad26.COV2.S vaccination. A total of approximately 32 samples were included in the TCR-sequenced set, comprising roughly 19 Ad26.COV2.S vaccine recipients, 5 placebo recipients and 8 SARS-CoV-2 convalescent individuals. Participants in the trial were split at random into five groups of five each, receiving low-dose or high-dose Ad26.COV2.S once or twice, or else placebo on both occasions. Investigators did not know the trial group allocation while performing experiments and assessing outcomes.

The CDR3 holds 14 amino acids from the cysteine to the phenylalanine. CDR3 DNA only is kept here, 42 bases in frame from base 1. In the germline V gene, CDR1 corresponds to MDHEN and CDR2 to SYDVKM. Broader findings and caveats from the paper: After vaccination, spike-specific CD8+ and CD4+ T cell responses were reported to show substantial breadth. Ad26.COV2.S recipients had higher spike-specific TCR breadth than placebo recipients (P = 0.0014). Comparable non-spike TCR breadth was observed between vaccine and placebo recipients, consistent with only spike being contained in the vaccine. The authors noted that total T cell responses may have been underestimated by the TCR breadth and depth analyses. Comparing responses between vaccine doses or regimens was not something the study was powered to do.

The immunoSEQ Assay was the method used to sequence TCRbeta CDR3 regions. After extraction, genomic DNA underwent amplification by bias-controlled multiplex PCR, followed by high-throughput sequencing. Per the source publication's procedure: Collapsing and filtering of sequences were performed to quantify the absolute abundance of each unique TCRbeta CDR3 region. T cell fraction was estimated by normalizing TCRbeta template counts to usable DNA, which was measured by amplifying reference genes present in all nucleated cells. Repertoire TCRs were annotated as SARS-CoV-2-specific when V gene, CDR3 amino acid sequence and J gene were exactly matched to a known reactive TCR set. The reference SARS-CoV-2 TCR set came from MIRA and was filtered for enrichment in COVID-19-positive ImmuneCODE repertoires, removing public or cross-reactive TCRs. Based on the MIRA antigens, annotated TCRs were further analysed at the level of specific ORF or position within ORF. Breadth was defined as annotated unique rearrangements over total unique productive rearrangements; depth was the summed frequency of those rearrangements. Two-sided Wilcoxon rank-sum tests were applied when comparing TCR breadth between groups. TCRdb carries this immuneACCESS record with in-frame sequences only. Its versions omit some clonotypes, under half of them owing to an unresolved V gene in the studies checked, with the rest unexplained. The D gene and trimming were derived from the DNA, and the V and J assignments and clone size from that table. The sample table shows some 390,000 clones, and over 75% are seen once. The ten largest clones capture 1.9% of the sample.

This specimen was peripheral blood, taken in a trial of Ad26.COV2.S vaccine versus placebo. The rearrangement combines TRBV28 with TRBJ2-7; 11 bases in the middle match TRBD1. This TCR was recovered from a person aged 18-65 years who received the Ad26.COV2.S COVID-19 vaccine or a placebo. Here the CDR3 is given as CASSRTGGGHFRLF. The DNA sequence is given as TGTGCCAGCAGCAGGACAGGGGGCGGGCATTTTCGGCTCTTC.